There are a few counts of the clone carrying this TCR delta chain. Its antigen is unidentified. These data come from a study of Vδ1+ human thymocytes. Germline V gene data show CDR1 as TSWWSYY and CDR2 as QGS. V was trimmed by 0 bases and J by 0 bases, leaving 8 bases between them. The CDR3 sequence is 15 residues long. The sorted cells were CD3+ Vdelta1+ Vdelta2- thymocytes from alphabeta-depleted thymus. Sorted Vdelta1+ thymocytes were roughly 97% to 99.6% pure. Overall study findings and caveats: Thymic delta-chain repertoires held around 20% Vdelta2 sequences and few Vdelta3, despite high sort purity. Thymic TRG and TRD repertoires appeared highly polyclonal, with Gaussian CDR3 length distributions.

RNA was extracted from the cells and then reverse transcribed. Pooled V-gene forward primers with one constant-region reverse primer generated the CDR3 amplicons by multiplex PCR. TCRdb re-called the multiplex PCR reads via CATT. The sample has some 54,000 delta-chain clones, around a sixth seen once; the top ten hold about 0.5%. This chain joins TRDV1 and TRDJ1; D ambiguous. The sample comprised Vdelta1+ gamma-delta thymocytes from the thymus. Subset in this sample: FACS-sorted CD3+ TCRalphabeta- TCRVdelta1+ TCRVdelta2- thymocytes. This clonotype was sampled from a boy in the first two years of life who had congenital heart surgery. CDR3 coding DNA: TGTGCTCTTGGGGAACTGCCCCTATACACCGATAAACTCATCTTT. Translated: CALGELPLYTDKLIF.